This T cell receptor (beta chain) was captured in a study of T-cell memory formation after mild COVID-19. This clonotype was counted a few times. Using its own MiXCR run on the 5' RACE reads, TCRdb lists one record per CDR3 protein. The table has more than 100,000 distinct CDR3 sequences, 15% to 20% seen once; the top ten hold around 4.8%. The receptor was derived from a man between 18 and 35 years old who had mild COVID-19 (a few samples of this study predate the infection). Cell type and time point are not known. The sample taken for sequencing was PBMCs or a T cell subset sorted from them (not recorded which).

The CDR3: CASSRQKETQYF. The CDR3 DNA follows: TGTGCCAGCAGCCGACAGAAAGAGACCCAGTACTTC. V usage is TRBV12-3 or TRBV12-4 and J usage is TRBJ2-5, with D possibly matching TRBD1 (5 bases). There are 12 residues in the CDR3. Between the trimmed V and J ends, which lost 6 bases and 3 bases, there was a span of 8 bases.